The present TCR beta chain was sequenced within a study of blood T cell repertoires in COVID-19. Study in general: Collection of acute and convalescent COVID-19 samples took place in the United States, Italy and Spain.

The germline V gene has CDR1 MGHRA and CDR2 YSYEKL. The CDR3 consists of 15 residues. V was clipped by 3 bases and J by 6 bases; unmatched bases: 10. This clone turned up a few times. Generated by immunoSEQ multiplex PCR, the TCRdb table keeps only in-frame clones and is missing some. The sample consists of 80,000 to 100,000 clones, approximately 79% of them appearing once. This clonotype originated in a man aged 70 or older with active or convalescent COVID-19. The material sequenced was peripheral blood. V usage is TRBV4-1 and J usage is TRBJ1-2, with 7 bases aligning to TRBD1. The CDR3 is CASSHPTRGLDGYTF. The CDR3 region has the DNA TGCGCCAGCAGCCATCCCACAAGGGGGCTAGATGGCTACACCTTC.